The 29 T cell receptor beta chains presented below share a single source sample, sequenced in a study of PD-1 blockade in classical Hodgkin lymphoma. Following autologous stem cell transplantation, relapse occurred in every patient, and exposure to brentuximab vedotin varied. Sequencing was performed with immunoSEQ multiplex PCR; in TCRdb, only in-frame clones are kept and a portion is missing. The sample lists 100,000 or so clones; approximately 90% were seen once. The material sequenced was peripheral blood mononuclear cells (PBMCs), taken before the second cycle of nivolumab. The source is a human donor with classical Hodgkin lymphoma.

The chain combines TRBV5-6 with TRBJ2-3, with TRBD2 matching 7 bases. The ends lost 3 bases at V and 1 base at J; junction bases unmatched: 8. Germline CDR1 is SGHDT and CDR2 is YYEEEE. The CDR3 loop spans 16 amino acids. The CDR3 protein is CASSSSGTTRTDTQYF. The CDR3 DNA reads as TGTGCCAGCAGCTCCTCCGGGACTACTCGCACAGATACGCAGTATTTT.

The chain recombines TRBV5-8 with TRBJ1-1; D is uncertain. The CDR3 totals 17 residues. The germline CDR1 and CDR2 sequences are SGHTS and YDEGEE. V was clipped by 2 bases and J by 0 bases, with 17 bases between them. For the CDR3, the DNA is TGTGCCAGCAGCTTACCTCCCAGAAGTTTGATGAACACTGAAGCTTTCTTT. Its protein is CASSLPPRSLMNTEAFF. Looking up the rest from reference TRBV5-8 and TRBJ1-1 gives the full variable domain: EAGVTQSPTHLIKTRGQQATLRCSPISGHTSVYWYQQALGLGLQFLLWYDEGEERNRGNFPPRFSGRQFPNYSSELNVNALELEDSALYLCASSLPPRSLMNTEAFFGQGTRLTVV.

The chain combines TRBV5-5 with TRBJ1-1; weak D call: TRBD1 (6 bases). Germline V gene data show CDR1 as SGHKS and CDR2 as YYEKEE (reference sequence). CDR3 length: 13 residues. The ends were cut back, 2 bases at V and 4 bases at J, with 9 bases in the middle. The CDR3 coding sequence is TGTGCCAGCAGCTTAGGACAGCCCACTGAAGCTTTCTTT. It encodes CASSLGQPTEAFF.

The V and J genes are TRBV30 and TRBJ1-6; the match to TRBD1 covers 9 bases. V trimming: 3 bases; J trimming: 5 bases; junction bases outside the gene matches: 5. The germline V gene encodes CDR1 GTSNPN and CDR2 SVGIG (reference sequence). The CDR3 has 15 amino acids. CDR3 DNA sequence: TGTGCCTGGAGGGTGACAGGGGGGGATAATTCACCCCTCCACTTT. Translating gives CAWRVTGGDNSPLHF.

The chain carries TRBV4-3 and TRBJ2-1; 9 bases map to TRBD2. Per the germline V gene, CDR1 is LGHNA and CDR2 is YSLEER. CDR3 length: 15 residues. The V segment lost 7 bases and the J segment 7 bases; nucleotides outside the gene matches: 11. The CDR3 sequence: CASKFLRGGLNEQFF. CDR3 coding DNA: TGCGCCAGCAAGTTCCTGCGGGGGGGCCTAAATGAGCAGTTCTTC.

The chain employs TRBV15 and TRBJ2-6; D may correspond to TRBD1 or TRBD2 (5 bases each). The CDR3 is made up of 15 amino acids. Trimming shortened V by 0 bases and J by 2 bases, and 5 bases separated the two germline ends. Per germline, CDR1 LNHNV and CDR2 YYDKDF (reference sequence). The CDR3 here is CATSREGAGANVLTF. In DNA, the CDR3 is TGTGCCACCAGCAGAGAGGGGGCTGGGGCCAACGTCCTGACTTTC. The variable domain in full, completed from reference TRBV15 and TRBJ2-6, reads DAMVIQNPRYQVTQFGKPVTLSCSQTLNHNVMYWYQQKSSQAPKLLFHYYDKDFNNEADTPDNFQSRRPNTSFCFLDIRSPGLGDTAMYLCATSREGAGANVLTFGAGSRLTVL.

This chain connects TRBV6-4 to TRBJ2-1; 11 bases match TRBD2. CDR3 length: 14 amino acids. Germline V gene sequence: CDR1 MRHNA, CDR2 SNTAGT. The V gene end was trimmed by 8 bases and the J gene end by 5 bases; junction bases not matched to a gene: 5. As DNA, the CDR3 is TGTGCCAGCGCCCTACTAGCGGGGGACAATGAGCAGTTCTTC. Protein product: CASALLAGDNEQFF.

The rearrangement uses TRBV6-5 and TRBJ1-2; D uncertain. CDR3 length: 12 amino acids. CDR1 is MNHEY and CDR2 is SVGAGI in the germline V gene. V was cut by 8 bases and J by 8 bases, with 15 bases left in between. CDR3 amino acids: CASSREMEGYTF. In DNA form, the CDR3 reads TGTGCCAGCTCACGGGAAATGGAAGGCTACACCTTC.

The CDR3 loop is CASSVNFRQGAGTGELFF. CDR3 coding DNA: TGTGCCAGCAGCGTTAATTTTAGGCAGGGGGCTGGCACCGGGGAGCTGTTTTTT. V usage is TRBV9 and J usage is TRBJ2-2, with 8 bases lining up with TRBD1. Germline CDR1 is SGDLS and CDR2 is YYNGEE. J lost 4 bases, V lost 2 bases, and 13 bases had no gene match. CDR3 length: 18 residues.

The CDR3 DNA follows: TGTGCCAGCAGTGTTAATCGGGGGGACACTGAAGCTTTCTTT. Protein: CASSVNRGDTEAFF. The chain couples TRBV6-4 to TRBJ1-1, with D possibly TRBD1 on 5 matching bases. V was shortened by 4 bases and J by 3 bases, with 12 bases between the two germline ends. Per germline, CDR1 MRHNA and CDR2 SNTAGT. This CDR3 comprises 14 residues.

J is TRBJ2-2 and V is TRBV9; D gene unclear. V was trimmed by 0 bases and J by 8 bases, leaving 5 bases between them. The CDR3 is 12 amino acids. Per the germline V gene, CDR1 is SGDLS and CDR2 is YYNGEE. The DNA for the CDR3 is TGTGCCAGCAGCGTAGTTGTGGGGGAGCTGTTTTTT. Translation: CASSVVVGELFF.

J is TRBJ2-1 and V is TRBV9; D uncertain. V was pared by 0 bases and J by 2 bases, with 12 bases between. This CDR3 contains 16 residues. Germline V gives CDR1 SGDLS, CDR2 YYNGEE. This CDR3 reads CASSVVGPGPYNEQFF. The CDR3, as DNA: TGTGCCAGCAGCGTAGTAGGGCCCGGACCCTACAATGAGCAGTTCTTC.

The chain combines TRBV2 with TRBJ2-7; D call uncertain. CDR1 is SNHLY, CDR2 FYNNEI, per germline. This CDR3 comprises 13 residues. V dropped 3 bases and J dropped 6 bases, with 12 bases sitting between them. The CDR3 DNA reads as TGTGCCAGCAGTGAGGGTCGGTTTGGCGAGCAGTACTTC. Protein product: CASSEGRFGEQYF.

The CDR3 region is CASSLDRAGNEQFF. DNA for the CDR3: TGTGCCAGCAGCTTAGACAGGGCTGGAAATGAGCAGTTCTTC. The J gene is TRBJ2-1, the V gene TRBV7-9; D possibly corresponds to TRBD1 (6 bases). In germline, CDR1 is SEHNR, CDR2 FQNEAQ (reference sequence). The CDR3 covers 14 residues. Trimming removed 1 base at V and 7 bases at J, with 11 bases between.

V gene TRBV13 combines with J gene TRBJ1-2; D is ambiguous. V shed 5 bases and J shed 4 bases, with 5 bases lying between them. The CDR3 consists of 11 residues. The germline V gene has CDR1 PRHDT and CDR2 FYEKMQ (reference sequence). The CDR3 nucleotides read TGTGCCAGCAGCCTTAGCTATGGCTACACCTTC. Residues: CASSLSYGYTF.

CDR3 in DNA: TGTGCCAGCAGGCACAGGGGCTCGAATCAGCCCCAGCATTTT. It specifies CASRHRGSNQPQHF. The chain uses TRBV6-1 and TRBJ1-5; 7 nucleotides line up with TRBD1. Germline V gene data show CDR1 as MNHNS and CDR2 as SASEGT. Trimming took 6 bases from V and 4 from J; bases not matched to a gene: 6. CDR3 length: 14 amino acids.

This clone was picked up one time. This chain links TRBV6-6 with TRBJ2-1, with 12 nucleotides matching TRBD2. Germline loops: CDR1 MNHNY, CDR2 SVGAGI (reference sequence). The CDR3 runs to 14 residues. V lost 8 bases to trimming and J lost 6 bases; unmatched junction nucleotides: 5. CDR3: CASGTSGGTNEQFF. In DNA, the CDR3 is TGTGCCAGCGGAACTAGCGGGGGGACCAATGAGCAGTTCTTC.

This chain uses TRBV27 with TRBJ1-2; D is unclear. The V end was cut by 0 bases, the J end by 6 bases, with 11 bases between. Germline V gives CDR1 MNHEY, CDR2 SMNVEV (reference sequence). This CDR3 spans 14 amino acids. The CDR3: CASSLSIHFDGYTF. The CDR3 nucleotides read TGTGCCAGCAGTTTATCTATCCACTTTGATGGCTACACCTTC.

V gene TRBV9 combines with J gene TRBJ1-1, with a tentative D call TRBD1 (5 bases). The CDR3 has 14 amino acids. Germline assignment: CDR1 SGDLS and CDR2 YYNGEE. V dropped 0 bases and J dropped 1 base, with 7 bases sitting between them. CDR3 sequence (DNA): TGTGCCAGCAGCGTAGAAGGGGCGAACACTGAAGCTTTCTTT. It specifies CASSVEGANTEAFF.

This clone has only one observation. The chain combines TRBV11-2 with TRBJ2-7; the match to TRBD1 covers 9 bases. The CDR3 sequence is 15 residues long. Trimming took 6 bases from V and 4 from J; bases not matched to a gene: 10. The germline V gene encodes CDR1 SGHAT and CDR2 FQNNGV. CDR3 residues: CASRAPGTGMYEQYF. The CDR3, as DNA: TGTGCCAGCAGAGCCCCCGGGACAGGGATGTACGAGCAGTACTTC.

J is TRBJ1-5 and V is TRBV7-2, with D possibly matching TRBD1 (6 bases). Trimming removed 1 base from V and 9 bases from J, with 10 bases in between. The CDR3 loop spans 13 amino acids. Germline CDR1 SGHTA, CDR2 FQGNSA. The CDR3 DNA follows: TGTGCCAGCAGCTTAGAAGGGGGAAGGCCCCAGCATTTT. Its translation: CASSLEGGRPQHF.

This chain uses TRBV9 with TRBJ2-1; unclear D gene. CDR3 length equals 15 residues. Germline assignment: CDR1 SGDLS and CDR2 YYNGEE. Trimming shortened V by 1 base and J by 5 bases, and 13 bases separated the two germline ends. The CDR3 region is CASSVTGPINNEQFF. The CDR3 coding sequence is TGTGCCAGCAGCGTAACCGGACCAATTAACAATGAGCAGTTCTTC. Together with reference TRBV9 and TRBJ2-1, the CDR3 gives the full variable domain: DSGVTQTPKHLITATGQRVTLRCSPRSGDLSVYWYQQSLDQGLQFLIQYYNGEERAKGNILERFSAQQFPDLHSELNLSSLELGDSALYFCASSVTGPINNEQFFGPGTRLTVL.

This clone came up once. The chain links TRBV6-1 to TRBJ2-5; the match to TRBD2 covers 8 bases. V was pared by 10 bases and J by 5 bases, with 9 bases of the junction left unmatched. CDR3 length: 13 amino acids. From germline, CDR1 is MNHNS and CDR2 SASEGT. In DNA, the CDR3 is TGTGCCATACCGGCCGGGGGGGAGGAGACCCAGTACTTC. Encoded protein: CAIPAGGEETQYF.

The chain couples TRBV5-6 to TRBJ1-6; D may be TRBD1 (5 bases). V lost 0 bases to trimming and J lost 10 bases, with 17 bases between them. Germline values: CDR1 SGHDT, CDR2 YYEEEE. The CDR3 totals 16 residues. This CDR3 is CASSLGAGPPVSPLHF. CDR3 nucleotides: TGTGCCAGCAGCTTGGGGGCAGGGCCTCCCGTCTCACCCCTCCACTTT.

The rearrangement joins TRBV11-2 to TRBJ1-5, with D maybe TRBD1 (5 bases). The CDR3 covers 11 residues. The V gene's germline CDR1 is SGHAT and CDR2 FQNNGV. Trimming took 5 bases from V and 10 from J, leaving 9 bases between them. This CDR3 is CASSQGGPQHF. The CDR3 DNA reads TGTGCCAGCAGCCAGGGAGGACCCCAGCATTTT.

The chain couples TRBV7-9 to TRBJ2-7; D is ambiguous. The length of the CDR3 is 13 residues. Germline V gene sequence: CDR1 SEHNR, CDR2 FQNEAQ (reference sequence). V was pared by 5 bases and J by 4 bases, with 12 bases between. This chain's CDR3 is CASSQPAAYEQYF. DNA for the CDR3: TGTGCCAGCAGCCAACCCGCGGCGTACGAGCAGTACTTC. Complete variable domain (other parts from reference TRBV7-9 and TRBJ2-7): DTGVSQNPRHKITKRGQNVTFRCDPISEHNRLYWYRQTLGQGPEFLTYFQNEAQLEKSRLLSDRFSAERPKGSFSTLEIQRTEQGDSAMYLCASSQPAAYEQYFGPGTRLTVT.

V gene TRBV5-1 combines with J gene TRBJ2-1; D unresolved. Deletions cut 0 bases from V and 1 base from J, with 8 bases between. This CDR3 is 15 amino acids long. Germline CDR1 SGHRS, CDR2 YFSETQ. This CDR3 is CASSLAHESYNEQFF. CDR3 sequence (DNA): TGCGCCAGCAGCTTGGCCCATGAATCCTACAATGAGCAGTTCTTC.

The table lists this clone with a count of one. The genes are TRBV5-1 and TRBJ2-1; 14 bases are a match to TRBD2. The CDR3 totals 16 residues. J was trimmed by 8 bases and V by 4 bases; bases with no gene match: 8. The germline V gene has CDR1 SGHRS and CDR2 YFSETQ. The CDR3 protein is CASSPEGTSGGYEQFF. The CDR3 DNA reads TGCGCCAGCAGCCCGGAGGGGACTAGCGGGGGCTATGAGCAGTTCTTC.

The J gene is TRBJ2-3, the V gene TRBV5-8; 7 nucleotides agree with TRBD2. The CDR3 totals 16 residues. The germline CDR1 and CDR2 sequences are SGHTS and YDEGEE. V lost 0 bases to trimming and J lost 4 bases; unmatched junction nucleotides: 8. The CDR3 is CASSLAGAGWADTQYF. The DNA of the CDR3 is TGTGCCAGCAGCTTGGCTGGAGCGGGGTGGGCAGATACGCAGTATTTT.